This T cell receptor beta chain emerged from a study of blood T cell repertoires in COVID-19. On the study more broadly: The United States, Italy and Spain supplied acute and convalescent COVID-19 samples. T cells, B-cell-depleted T cells, or PBMCs supplied cDNA or gDNA.

The table came from immunoSEQ multiplex PCR; TCRdb's copy has only in-frame clones and leaves some out. The sample lists 250,000 or so clones; less than 90% were seen once. Looked up from germline, CDR1 is MDHEN and CDR2 is SYDVKM. The CDR3 length is 15 residues. The ends lost 5 bases at V and 8 bases at J; junction bases unmatched: 10. The chain uses TRBV28 and TRBJ1-4, with 8 nucleotides matching TRBD1. The sample taken for sequencing was peripheral blood. The receptor was isolated from a man in his 60s with acute or convalescent COVID-19. CDR3 region: CASSLPTGAGEKLFF. The CDR3 DNA reads as TGTGCCAGCAGTCTCCCGACAGGGGCAGGGGAAAAACTGTTTTTT.